The next 22 T cell receptor beta chains were all read from a single sample in a study of somatic mutations in cytotoxic T cells in rheumatoid arthritis. Method: immunoSEQ multiplex PCR; TCRdb's copy keeps in-frame clones and lacks some. The sample has approximately 5,500 clones, 70% to 85% seen once; the top ten hold about 28%. Sample: CD8+ T cells sorted from blood. The receptors derive from an adult with rheumatoid arthritis.

The chain links TRBV6-4 to TRBJ2-1; TRBD2 agrees at 7 bases. The CDR3 runs to 15 residues. Trimming removed 4 bases from V and 6 bases from J; junction bases left unmatched: 9. Germline loops: CDR1 MRHNA, CDR2 SNTAGT. The CDR3 DNA reads as TGTGCCAGCAGTGGGGAGCGGGGAATCACCAATGAGCAGTTCTTC. The encoded protein is CASSGERGITNEQFF.

The chain joins TRBV6-5 to TRBJ1-5; tentatively, D is TRBD1 (5 bases). From germline, CDR1 is MNHEY and CDR2 SVGAGI. The CDR3 contains 14 residues. Trimming removed 2 bases from V and 9 bases from J, with 14 bases in between. CDR3 protein: CASSYRIRGMPQHF. Written as DNA, the CDR3 is TGTGCCAGCAGTTACAGGATTCGGGGCATGCCCCAGCATTTT.

The rearrangement joins TRBV7-8 to TRBJ1-1; possible D gene TRBD1, 5 bases. V was cut by 0 bases and J by 3 bases, with 8 bases left in between. CDR3 length equals 14 residues. From germline, CDR1 is SGHVS and CDR2 FQNEAQ. The CDR3 region is CASSLAGGHTEAFF. The CDR3 bases are TGTGCCAGCAGCTTAGCCGGGGGTCACACTGAAGCTTTCTTT. The full variable domain, with the rest looked up from reference TRBV7-8 and TRBJ1-1, is GAGVSQSPRYKVAKRGQDVALRCDPISGHVSLFWYQQALGQGPEFLTYFQNEAQLDKSGLPSDRFFAERPEGSVSTLKIQRTQQEDSAVYLCASSLAGGHTEAFFGQGTRLTVV.

This chain links TRBV7-2 with TRBJ2-3, with D perhaps being TRBD1 or TRBD2 (5 bases each). The germline V and J ends were trimmed by 7 bases and 1 base, with 9 bases remaining between them. Germline lookup yields CDR1 SGHTA and CDR2 FQGNSA. The CDR3 contains 13 residues. CDR3 loop: CASKRGGTDTQYF. CDR3 in DNA: TGTGCCAGCAAACGGGGCGGCACAGATACGCAGTATTTT.

Comments on this clone: An end of the junction does not agree with germline; a read error may underlie this. The chain is built from TRBV7-7 and TRBJ2-7, with D unresolved. Germline CDR1 reads SSHAT; CDR2 reads FNYEAQ (reference sequence). The CDR3 is 13 amino acids. CDR3 in DNA: TGTGCTAGCAGCTTAAATGATGACTACGAGCAGTACTTC. As protein: CASSLNDDYEQYF. Using reference TRBV7-7 and TRBJ2-7 for the parts outside the CDR3, the full variable domain is GAGVSQSPRYKVTKRGQDVTLRCDPISSHATLYWYQQALGQGPEFLTYFNYEAQPDKSGLPSDRFSAERPEGSISTLTIQRTEQRDSAMYRCASSLNDDYEQYFGPGTRLTVT.

The chain's CDR3 is CASRAELNTEAFF. CDR3 DNA: TGTGCCAGCCGGGCGGAGCTGAACACTGAAGCTTTCTTT. The rearrangement joins TRBV2 to TRBJ1-1; D gene ambiguous. Trimming removed 8 bases at V and 0 bases at J, with 10 bases between. This CDR3 has 13 residues. Germline V gives CDR1 SNHLY, CDR2 FYNNEI.

The chain uses TRBV7-8 and TRBJ1-5; D remains unclear. The CDR3 consists of 13 residues. V lost 3 bases and J 6 bases, leaving 9 bases between the germline ends. The germline V gene has CDR1 SGHVS and CDR2 FQNEAQ. This CDR3 is CASSFGVAQPQHF. For the CDR3, the DNA is TGTGCCAGCAGCTTCGGGGTTGCTCAGCCCCAGCATTTT.

This rearrangement joins TRBV27 to TRBJ2-5; TRBD1 might be the D (6 bases). The V end lost 6 bases, the J end lost 3 bases, and 20 bases lay between the germline ends. Per germline, CDR1 MNHEY and CDR2 SMNVEV (reference sequence). This CDR3 contains 16 residues. In DNA, the CDR3 is TGTGCCAGCAGCCTAAGGCACCGGGACACCAAAGAGACCCAGTACTTC. Protein sequence: CASSLRHRDTKETQYF.

This sequence joins TRBV11-2 and TRBJ1-3; the match to TRBD1 covers 12 bases. Germline V gives CDR1 SGHAT, CDR2 FQNNGV. J lost 0 bases, V lost 5 bases, and 8 bases had no gene match. This CDR3 has 18 residues. The CDR3 DNA is TGTGCCAGCAGCGGCCGGGACAGGGGGCTCCACTCTGGAAACACCATATATTTT. Translation: CASSGRDRGLHSGNTIYF.

This clone was seen more than once but under ten times. V usage is TRBV9 and J usage is TRBJ1-1; a possible D gene is TRBD1 (5 bases). The germline V gene encodes CDR1 SGDLS and CDR2 YYNGEE. There are 15 residues in the CDR3. The V end was cut by 3 bases, the J end by 1 base, with 13 bases between. The CDR3 sequence is CASSALGPTNTEAFF. Here the CDR3 DNA reads TGTGCCAGCAGCGCGCTGGGACCGACGAACACTGAAGCTTTCTTT.

The chain has TRBV5-6 and TRBJ1-5; D is unresolved. V gave up 1 base and J gave up 1 base, with 9 bases separating them. Germline V lookup: CDR1 SGHDT, CDR2 YYEEEE. The CDR3 runs 15 residues. The CDR3 loop reads CASSLMQDSNQPQHF. Here the CDR3 DNA reads TGTGCCAGCAGCTTGATGCAGGACAGCAATCAGCCCCAGCATTTT.

This clone showed up just a few times. V usage is TRBV11-3 and J usage is TRBJ2-7; 7 bases match TRBD1. CDR1 SGHNT and CDR2 YENEEA come from the germline V gene. V lost 6 bases to trimming and J lost 2 bases; unmatched junction nucleotides: 10. The CDR3 has 15 residues. The CDR3 sequence is CASRPTGAHAYEQYF. For the CDR3, the DNA is TGTGCCAGCAGACCCACAGGGGCCCACGCCTACGAGCAGTACTTC.

This clone was detected once. The chain carries TRBV10-3 and TRBJ2-3, with a tentative D call TRBD1 (5 bases). Germline CDR1 is ENHRY and CDR2 is SYGVKD. The V and J ends lost 2 bases and 3 bases respectively, with 15 bases between them. This CDR3 is 16 amino acids long. The DNA for the CDR3 is TGTGCCATCAGTGAGGGACACTATATGGGAACAGATACGCAGTATTTT. As protein: CAISEGHYMGTDTQYF.

The chain links TRBV7-8 to TRBJ2-5; TRBD1 aligns across 10 bases. The CDR3 sequence is 16 residues long. Germline-derived CDR1 and CDR2 are SGHVS and FQNEAQ. V shed 4 bases and J 4 bases; nucleotides not matched to a gene: 9. CDR3 in DNA: TGTGCCAGCAGCTCACCCAGGACAGGGGGAAGAGAGACCCAGTACTTC. This translates into CASSSPRTGGRETQYF.

The genes are TRBV4-1 and TRBJ1-3, with no clear D. The CDR3 contains 15 residues. Germline loops: CDR1 MGHRA, CDR2 YSYEKL. The V end lost 0 bases, the J end lost 4 bases, and 10 bases lay between the germline ends. Here the CDR3 DNA reads TGCGCCAGCAGCCAAGATTCCCCCAGGGGAAACACCATATATTTT. Protein product: CASSQDSPRGNTIYF.

V usage is TRBV4-3 and J usage is TRBJ2-3; TRBD2 might be the D (7 bases). Germline assignment: CDR1 LGHNA and CDR2 YSLEER. The CDR3 has 17 residues. V gave up 0 bases and J gave up 2 bases, with 15 bases separating them. The CDR3 is CASSQDWGGPPTDTQYF. Written as DNA, the CDR3 is TGCGCCAGCAGCCAAGACTGGGGGGGGCCTCCCACAGATACGCAGTATTTT.

The sample holds a few counts of this clone. The V gene is TRBV7-9, the J gene TRBJ2-7, with 15 bases lining up with TRBD2. J was trimmed by 3 bases and V by 6 bases; bases with no gene match: 12. Germline V CDR1 and CDR2: SEHNR, FQNEAQ (reference sequence). The CDR3 sequence is 18 residues long. The CDR3 DNA sequence: TGTGCCAGCAGTAGCGGGACTAGCGGGGGGTTGGACAACTACGAGCAGTACTTC. Protein: CASSSGTSGGLDNYEQYF.

The chain couples TRBV21-1 to TRBJ1-1; the DNA was not used to check the table's D call, TRBD1. TRBV21-1 is a listed pseudogene. This CDR3 has 16 amino acids. DNA of the CDR3: TGTGCCAGCAGCAAAGACAGGGTCCCCCAGAACACTGAAGCTTTCTTT. The encoded protein is CASSKDRVPQNTEAFF.

The genes are TRBV7-8 and TRBJ2-1, with a weak D call TRBD2 (6 bases). Trimming took off 5 bases at V and 2 bases at J, with 10 bases between the two ends. Per the germline V gene, CDR1 is SGHVS and CDR2 is FQNEAQ. The CDR3 runs 14 residues. CDR3 sequence (DNA): TGTGCCAGCAGCCCCTGGGGGGCCTACAATGAGCAGTTCTTC. Translated: CASSPWGAYNEQFF.

The V and J genes are TRBV4-1 and TRBJ2-3, with D possibly matching TRBD2 (7 bases). V dropped 1 base and J dropped 2 bases, with 10 bases sitting between them. From germline, CDR1 is MGHRA and CDR2 YSYEKL. CDR3 length: 15 amino acids. The CDR3 region is CASSQVGGATDTQYF. CDR3 sequence (DNA): TGCGCCAGCAGCCAAGTAGGGGGGGCCACAGATACGCAGTATTTT.

V gene TRBV6-5 combines with J gene TRBJ2-2; D unresolved. Trimming cost V 8 bases and J 4 bases, with 2 bases left between them. Germline V CDR1 and CDR2: MNHEY, SVGAGI. The CDR3 covers 10 residues. CDR3 region: CASGTGELFF. CDR3 nucleotide sequence: TGTGCCAGCGGCACCGGGGAGCTGTTTTTT.

The genes are TRBV2 and TRBJ1-1; D might be TRBD1 (5 bases). Between the trimmed V and J ends, which lost 7 bases and 1 base, there was a span of 16 bases. This CDR3 is built from 15 residues. CDR1 and CDR2 (germline): SNHLY, FYNNEI. This chain's CDR3 is CASTQGTAGNTEAFF. The CDR3 DNA reads TGTGCCAGCACCCAGGGCACAGCTGGGAACACTGAAGCTTTCTTT.